This TCR beta chain was recorded in a study of T-cell memory formation after mild COVID-19. Study-level findings and limits: Later expanders leaned CD4+, whereas day 15 to 85 contracting clones were balanced CD4/CD8.

Via MiXCR, TCRdb re-called the 5' RACE reads, giving one row per CDR3 protein. The sample comprises about 270,000 distinct CDR3 sequences, 15% to 20% of which are singletons, and 20% to 25% rests with the top ten. This clonotype was found many times. Its antigen remains unknown. The length of the CDR3 is 15 residues. V shed 4 bases and J 2 bases; nucleotides not matched to a gene: 10. Germline loops: CDR1 SQVTM, CDR2 ANQGSEA. This receptor was obtained from a man between 18 and 35 years old who had mild COVID-19 (a few samples of this study predate the infection). Cell type and time point are not known. Sequencing was carried out using PBMCs or a T cell subset sorted from them (not recorded which). The chain employs TRBV29-1 and TRBJ2-7; 8 bases map to TRBD1. CDR3 bases: TGCAGCGTTGCGGACAGGGATCTCCTCCCCTACGAGCAGTACTTC. Encoded protein: CSVADRDLLPYEQYF.